This paragraph reports one T cell receptor (beta chain). The entry originates in a study of blood T cell repertoires in COVID-19. Study overall: COVID-19 samples, acute and convalescent, were from the United States, Italy and Spain.

Repertoires were generated with immunoSEQ multiplex PCR, while TCRdb's copy carries only in-frame clones and drops some. The table lists 150,000 to 200,000 clones, nearly 80% of them singletons. This receptor was identified in a woman aged 65 to 85 with acute or convalescent COVID-19. Material for sequencing was peripheral blood.

CDR3 DNA: TGTGCCAGCAGCTCGGGACTAGACTACGAGCAGTACTTC. Amino acids: CASSSGLDYEQYF. The J gene is TRBJ2-7, the V gene TRBV14, with 8 bases identical to TRBD2. Germline V lookup: CDR1 SGHDN, CDR2 FVKESK. This CDR3 is 13 amino acids long. With 5 bases clipped from V and 3 bases from J, the junction kept 3 bases outside the gene matches. Full variable domain (outside the CDR3, taken from reference TRBV14 and TRBJ2-7): EAGVTQFPSHSVIEKGQTVTLRCDPISGHDNLYWYRRVMGKEIKFLLHFVKESKQDESGMPNNRFLAERTGGTYSTLKVQPAELEDSGVYFCASSSGLDYEQYFGPGTRLTVT.